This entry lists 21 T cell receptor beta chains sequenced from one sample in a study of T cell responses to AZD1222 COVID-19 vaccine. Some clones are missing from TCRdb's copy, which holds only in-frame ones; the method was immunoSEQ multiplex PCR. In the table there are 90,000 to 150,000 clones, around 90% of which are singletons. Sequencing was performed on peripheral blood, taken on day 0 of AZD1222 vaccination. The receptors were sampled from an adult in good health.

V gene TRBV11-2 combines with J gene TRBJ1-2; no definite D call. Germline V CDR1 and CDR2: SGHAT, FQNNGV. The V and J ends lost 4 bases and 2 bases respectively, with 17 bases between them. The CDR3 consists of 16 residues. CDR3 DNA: TGTGCCAGCAGCTCTCCGCGTATGGGGAGAAACTATGGCTACACCTTC. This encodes CASSSPRMGRNYGYTF.

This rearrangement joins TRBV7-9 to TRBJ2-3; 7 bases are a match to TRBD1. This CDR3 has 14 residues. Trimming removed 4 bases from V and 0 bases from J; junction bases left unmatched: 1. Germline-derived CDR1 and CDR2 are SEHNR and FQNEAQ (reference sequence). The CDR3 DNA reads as TGTGCCAGCAGCTCGGACAGGAGCACAGATACGCAGTATTTT. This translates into CASSSDRSTDTQYF. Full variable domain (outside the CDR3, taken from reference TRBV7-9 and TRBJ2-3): DTGVSQNPRHKITKRGQNVTFRCDPISEHNRLYWYRQTLGQGPEFLTYFQNEAQLEKSRLLSDRFSAERPKGSFSTLEIQRTEQGDSAMYLCASSSDRSTDTQYFGPGTRLTVL.

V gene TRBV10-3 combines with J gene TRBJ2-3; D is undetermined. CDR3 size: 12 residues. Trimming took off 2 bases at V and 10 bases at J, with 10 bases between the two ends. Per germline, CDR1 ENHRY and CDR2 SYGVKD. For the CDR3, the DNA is TGTGCCATCAGTGAGGCTACAGAGGCGCAGTATTTT. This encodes CAISEATEAQYF.

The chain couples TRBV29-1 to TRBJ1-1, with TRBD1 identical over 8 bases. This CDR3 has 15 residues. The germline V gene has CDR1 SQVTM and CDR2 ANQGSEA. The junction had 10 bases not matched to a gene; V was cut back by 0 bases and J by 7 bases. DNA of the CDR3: TGCAGCGTTGAAGATCTTGGGGTAACAGGGGGTGAAGCTTTCTTT. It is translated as CSVEDLGVTGGEAFF.

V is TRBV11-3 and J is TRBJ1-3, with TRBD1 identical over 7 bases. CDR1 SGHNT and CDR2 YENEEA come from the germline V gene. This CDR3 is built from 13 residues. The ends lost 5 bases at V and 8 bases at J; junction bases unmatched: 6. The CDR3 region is CASSRRGGDTIYF. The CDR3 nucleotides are TGTGCCAGCAGCCGCCGAGGGGGCGACACCATATATTTT.

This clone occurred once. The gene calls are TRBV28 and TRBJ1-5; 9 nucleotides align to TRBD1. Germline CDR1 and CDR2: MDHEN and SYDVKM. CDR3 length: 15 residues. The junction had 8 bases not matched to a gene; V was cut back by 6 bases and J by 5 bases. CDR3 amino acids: CASSHDRGAYQPQHF. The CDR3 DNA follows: TGTGCCAGCAGCCACGACAGGGGGGCATATCAGCCCCAGCATTTT.

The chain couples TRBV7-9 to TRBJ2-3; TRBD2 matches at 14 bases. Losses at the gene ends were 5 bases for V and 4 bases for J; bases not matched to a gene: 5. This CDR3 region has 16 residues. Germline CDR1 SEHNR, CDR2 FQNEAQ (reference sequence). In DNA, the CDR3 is TGTGCCAGCAGCCCACGACTAGCGGGGGGGGCAGATACGCAGTATTTT. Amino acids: CASSPRLAGGADTQYF.

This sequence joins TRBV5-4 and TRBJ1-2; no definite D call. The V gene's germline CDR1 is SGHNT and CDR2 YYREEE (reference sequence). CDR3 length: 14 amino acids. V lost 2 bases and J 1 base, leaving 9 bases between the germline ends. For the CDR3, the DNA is TGTGCCAGCAGCTTCCGAGGCAGTAACTATGGCTACACCTTC. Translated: CASSFRGSNYGYTF.

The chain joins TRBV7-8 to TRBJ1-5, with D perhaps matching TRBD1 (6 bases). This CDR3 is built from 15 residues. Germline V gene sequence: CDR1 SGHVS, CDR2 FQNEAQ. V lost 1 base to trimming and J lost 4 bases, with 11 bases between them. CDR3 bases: TGTGCCAGCAGCTTAGGTAGAAGGGGGAATCAGCCCCAGCATTTT. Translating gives CASSLGRRGNQPQHF.

CDR3 nucleotide sequence: TGTGCCAGCAGTGACGAACCCCCCGAGGTAGCGGGGGGGCTTTACGAGCAGTACTTC. Translated: CASSDEPPEVAGGLYEQYF. This chain uses TRBV6-1 with TRBJ2-7, with 11 nucleotides matching TRBD2. V was clipped by 3 bases and J by 4 bases; unmatched bases: 17. The CDR3 length is 19 residues. The germline V gene encodes CDR1 MNHNS and CDR2 SASEGT.

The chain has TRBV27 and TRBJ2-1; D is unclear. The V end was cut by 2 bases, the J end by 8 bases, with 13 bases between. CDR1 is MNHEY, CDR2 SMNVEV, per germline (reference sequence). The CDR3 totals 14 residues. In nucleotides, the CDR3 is TGTGCCAGCAGTTTAGGGCGGCTCCACCATGAGCAGTTCTTC. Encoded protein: CASSLGRLHHEQFF.

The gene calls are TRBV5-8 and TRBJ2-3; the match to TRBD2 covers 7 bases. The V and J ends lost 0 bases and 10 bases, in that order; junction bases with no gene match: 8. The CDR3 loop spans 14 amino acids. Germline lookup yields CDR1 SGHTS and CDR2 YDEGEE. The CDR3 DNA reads TGTGCCAGCAGCTTGGCTACAGGCGGGAGAGCGCAGTATTTT. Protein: CASSLATGGRAQYF.

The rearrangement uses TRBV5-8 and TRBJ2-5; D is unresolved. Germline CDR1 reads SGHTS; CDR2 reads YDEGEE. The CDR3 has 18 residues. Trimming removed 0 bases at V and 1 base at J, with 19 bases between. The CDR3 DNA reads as TGTGCCAGCAGCTTGGGTAAAGGGTATCGACTGGTCCAAGAGACCCAGTACTTC. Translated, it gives CASSLGKGYRLVQETQYF.

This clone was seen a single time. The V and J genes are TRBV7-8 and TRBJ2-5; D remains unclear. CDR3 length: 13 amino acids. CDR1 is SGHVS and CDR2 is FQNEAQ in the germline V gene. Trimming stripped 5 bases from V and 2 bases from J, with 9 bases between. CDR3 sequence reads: CASSPRMQETQYF. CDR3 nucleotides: TGTGCCAGCAGCCCCAGGATGCAAGAGACCCAGTACTTC. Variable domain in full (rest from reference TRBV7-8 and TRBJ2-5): GAGVSQSPRYKVAKRGQDVALRCDPISGHVSLFWYQQALGQGPEFLTYFQNEAQLDKSGLPSDRFFAERPEGSVSTLKIQRTQQEDSAVYLCASSPRMQETQYFGPGTRLLVL.

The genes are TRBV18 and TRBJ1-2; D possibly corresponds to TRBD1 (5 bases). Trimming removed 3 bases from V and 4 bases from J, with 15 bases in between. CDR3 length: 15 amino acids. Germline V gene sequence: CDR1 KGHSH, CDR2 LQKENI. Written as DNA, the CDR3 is TGTGCCAGCTCACCCGAAACGTGGCAGGGCTATGGCTACACCTTC. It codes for CASSPETWQGYGYTF.

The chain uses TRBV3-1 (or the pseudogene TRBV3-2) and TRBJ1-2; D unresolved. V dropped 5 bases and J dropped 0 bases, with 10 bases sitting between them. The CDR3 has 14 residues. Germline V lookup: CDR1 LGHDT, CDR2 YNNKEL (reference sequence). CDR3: CASSARWANYGYTF. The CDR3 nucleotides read TGTGCCAGCAGCGCCCGATGGGCTAACTATGGCTACACCTTC.

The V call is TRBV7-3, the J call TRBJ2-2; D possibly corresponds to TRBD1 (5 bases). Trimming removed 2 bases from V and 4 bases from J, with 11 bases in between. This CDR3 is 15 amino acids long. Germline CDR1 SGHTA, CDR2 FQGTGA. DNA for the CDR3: TGTGCCAGCAGCTTAGGTCCAGGGCTCACCGGGGAGCTGTTTTTT. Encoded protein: CASSLGPGLTGELFF.

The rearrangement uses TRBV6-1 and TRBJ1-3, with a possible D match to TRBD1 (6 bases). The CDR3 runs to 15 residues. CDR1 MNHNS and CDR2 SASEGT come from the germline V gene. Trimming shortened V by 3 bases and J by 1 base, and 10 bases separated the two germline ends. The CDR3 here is CASSEYRASGNTIYF. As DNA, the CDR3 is TGTGCCAGCAGTGAGTACAGGGCATCTGGAAACACCATATATTTT.

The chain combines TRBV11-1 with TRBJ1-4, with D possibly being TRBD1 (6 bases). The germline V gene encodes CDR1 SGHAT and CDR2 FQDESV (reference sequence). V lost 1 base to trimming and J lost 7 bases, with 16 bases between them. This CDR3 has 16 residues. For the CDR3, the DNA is TGTGCCAGCAGCTTAGGGGCGTCGCGGGACACTGAAAAACTGTTTTTT. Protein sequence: CASSLGASRDTEKLFF.

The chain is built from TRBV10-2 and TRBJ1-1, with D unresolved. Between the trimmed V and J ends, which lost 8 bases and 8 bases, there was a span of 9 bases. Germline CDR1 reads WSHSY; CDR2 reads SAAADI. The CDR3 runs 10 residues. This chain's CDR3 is CASADEEAFF. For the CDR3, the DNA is TGCGCCAGCGCGGATGAGGAAGCTTTCTTT.

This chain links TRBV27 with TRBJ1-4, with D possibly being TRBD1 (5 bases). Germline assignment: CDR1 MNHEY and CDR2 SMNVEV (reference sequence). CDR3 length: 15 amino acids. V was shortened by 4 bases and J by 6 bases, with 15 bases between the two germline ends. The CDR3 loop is CASSSWGGVDEKLFF. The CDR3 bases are TGTGCCAGCAGTTCTTGGGGAGGGGTCGATGAAAAACTGTTTTTT.